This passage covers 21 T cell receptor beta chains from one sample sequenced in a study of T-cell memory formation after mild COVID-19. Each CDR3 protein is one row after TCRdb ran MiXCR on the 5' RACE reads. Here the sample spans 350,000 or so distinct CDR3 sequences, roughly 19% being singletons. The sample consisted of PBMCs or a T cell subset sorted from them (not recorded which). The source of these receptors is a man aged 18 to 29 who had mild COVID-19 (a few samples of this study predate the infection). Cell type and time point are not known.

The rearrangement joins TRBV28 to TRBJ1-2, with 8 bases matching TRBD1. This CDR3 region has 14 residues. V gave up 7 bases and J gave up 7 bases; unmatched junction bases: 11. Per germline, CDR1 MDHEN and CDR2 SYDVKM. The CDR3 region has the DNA TGTGCCAGCAACTTAGACAGGGGTAAGGGTGGCTACACCTTC. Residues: CASNLDRGKGGYTF.

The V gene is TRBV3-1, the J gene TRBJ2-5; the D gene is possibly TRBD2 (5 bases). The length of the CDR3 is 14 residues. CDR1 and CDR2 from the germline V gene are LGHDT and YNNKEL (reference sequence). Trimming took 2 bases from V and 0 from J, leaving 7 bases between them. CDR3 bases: TGTGCCAGCAGCCAATTAGCGAACCAAGAGACCCAGTACTTC. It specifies CASSQLANQETQYF.

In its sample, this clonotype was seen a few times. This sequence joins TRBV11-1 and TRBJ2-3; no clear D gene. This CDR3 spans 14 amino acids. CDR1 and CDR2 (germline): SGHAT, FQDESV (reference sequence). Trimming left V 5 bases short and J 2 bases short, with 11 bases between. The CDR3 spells CASSLRWVTDTQYF. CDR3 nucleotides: TGTGCCAGCAGCCTGCGGTGGGTCACAGATACGCAGTATTTT.

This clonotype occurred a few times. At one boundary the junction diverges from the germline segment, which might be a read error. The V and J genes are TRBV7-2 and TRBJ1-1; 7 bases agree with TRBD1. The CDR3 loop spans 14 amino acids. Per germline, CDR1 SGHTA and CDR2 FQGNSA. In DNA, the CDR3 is TGTGCCAGCAGCTCGACAGGGAGGGTTCCGCGGTCAACTTTT. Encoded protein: CASSSTGRVPRSTF.

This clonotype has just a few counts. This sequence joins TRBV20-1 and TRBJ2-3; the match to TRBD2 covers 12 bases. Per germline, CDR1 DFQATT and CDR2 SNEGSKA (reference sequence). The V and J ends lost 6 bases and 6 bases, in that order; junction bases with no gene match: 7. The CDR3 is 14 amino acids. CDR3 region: CSAPLAGGEDTQYF. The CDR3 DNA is TGCAGTGCCCCACTAGCGGGGGGTGAGGATACGCAGTATTTT.

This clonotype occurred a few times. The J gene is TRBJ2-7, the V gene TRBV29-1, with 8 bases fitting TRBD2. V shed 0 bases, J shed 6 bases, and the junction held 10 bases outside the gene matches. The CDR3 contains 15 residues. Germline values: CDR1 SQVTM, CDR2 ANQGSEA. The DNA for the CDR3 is TGCAGCGTTGAAGATCCGGGAGGGTATTCGATCGAGCAGTACTTC. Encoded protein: CSVEDPGGYSIEQYF.

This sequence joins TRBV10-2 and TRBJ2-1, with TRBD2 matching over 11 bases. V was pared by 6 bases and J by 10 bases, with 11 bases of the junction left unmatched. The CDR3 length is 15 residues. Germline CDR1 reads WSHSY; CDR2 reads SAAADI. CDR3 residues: CASRLAGAQTSEQFF. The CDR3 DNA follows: TGCGCCAGCAGACTAGCGGGGGCACAAACCTCCGAGCAGTTCTTC.

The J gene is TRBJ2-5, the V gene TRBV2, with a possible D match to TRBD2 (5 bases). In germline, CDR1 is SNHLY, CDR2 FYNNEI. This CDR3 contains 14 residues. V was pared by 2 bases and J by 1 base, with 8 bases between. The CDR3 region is CASSERGSQETQYF. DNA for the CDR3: TGTGCCAGCAGTGAACGGGGTAGCCAAGAGACCCAGTACTTC.

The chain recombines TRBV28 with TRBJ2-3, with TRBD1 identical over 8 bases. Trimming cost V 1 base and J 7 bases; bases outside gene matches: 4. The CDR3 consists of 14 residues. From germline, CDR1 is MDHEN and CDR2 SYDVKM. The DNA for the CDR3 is TGTGCCAGCAGTTTATTTAGGACAGGGCATACGCAGTATTTT. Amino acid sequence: CASSLFRTGHTQYF.

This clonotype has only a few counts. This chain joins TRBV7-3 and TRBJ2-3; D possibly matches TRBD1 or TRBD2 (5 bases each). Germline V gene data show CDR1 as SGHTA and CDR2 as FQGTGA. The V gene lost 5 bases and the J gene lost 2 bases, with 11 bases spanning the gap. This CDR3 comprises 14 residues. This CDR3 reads CASSTTGLTDTQYF. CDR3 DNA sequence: TGTGCCAGCAGCACAACGGGGCTCACAGATACGCAGTATTTT.

The chain's CDR3 is CASSGWENTEAFF. The CDR3 nucleotides read TGTGCCAGCAGTGGGTGGGAGAACACTGAAGCTTTCTTT. The V and J genes are TRBV11-2 and TRBJ1-1; D call uncertain. The CDR3 length is 13 residues. CDR1 is SGHAT and CDR2 is FQNNGV in the germline V gene. V gave up 6 bases and J gave up 1 base, with 9 bases separating them.

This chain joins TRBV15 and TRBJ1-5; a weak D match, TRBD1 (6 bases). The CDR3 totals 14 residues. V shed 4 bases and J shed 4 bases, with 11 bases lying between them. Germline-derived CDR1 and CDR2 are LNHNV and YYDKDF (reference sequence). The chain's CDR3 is CATSIAGENQPQHF. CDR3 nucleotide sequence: TGTGCCACCAGCATCGCAGGGGAGAATCAGCCCCAGCATTTT.

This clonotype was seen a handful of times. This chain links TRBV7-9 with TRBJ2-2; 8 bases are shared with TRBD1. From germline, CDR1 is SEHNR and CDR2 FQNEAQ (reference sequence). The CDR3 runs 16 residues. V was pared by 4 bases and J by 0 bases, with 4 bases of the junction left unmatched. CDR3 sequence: CASSSQGASNTGELFF. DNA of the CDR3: TGTGCCAGCAGCTCCCAGGGGGCTTCGAACACCGGGGAGCTGTTTTTT.

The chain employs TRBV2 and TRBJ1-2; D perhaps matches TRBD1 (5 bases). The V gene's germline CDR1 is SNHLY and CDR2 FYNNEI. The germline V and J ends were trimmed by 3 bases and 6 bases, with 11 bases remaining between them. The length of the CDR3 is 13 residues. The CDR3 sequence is CASSDWRGDGYTF. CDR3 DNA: TGTGCCAGCAGTGATTGGAGGGGCGATGGCTACACCTTC.

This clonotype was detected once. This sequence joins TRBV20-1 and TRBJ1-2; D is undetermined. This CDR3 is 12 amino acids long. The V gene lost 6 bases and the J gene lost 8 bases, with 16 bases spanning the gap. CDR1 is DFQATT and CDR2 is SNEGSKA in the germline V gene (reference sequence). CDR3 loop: CSAMRNTEGYTF. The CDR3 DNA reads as TGCAGTGCGATGAGGAACACTGAGGGCTACACCTTC.

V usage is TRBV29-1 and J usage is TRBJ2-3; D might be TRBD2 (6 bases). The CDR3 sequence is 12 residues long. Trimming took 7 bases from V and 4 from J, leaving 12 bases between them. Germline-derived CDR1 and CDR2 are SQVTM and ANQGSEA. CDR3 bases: TGCAGCGGATCGGAGGGCGCAGATACGCAGTATTTT. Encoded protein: CSGSEGADTQYF.

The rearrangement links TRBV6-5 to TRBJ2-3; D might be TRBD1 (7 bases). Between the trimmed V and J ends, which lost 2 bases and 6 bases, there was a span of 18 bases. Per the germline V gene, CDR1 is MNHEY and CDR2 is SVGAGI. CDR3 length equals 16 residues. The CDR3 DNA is TGTGCCAGCAGTTACGTTGCAGGGCAGGGGGGCGATACGCAGTATTTT. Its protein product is CASSYVAGQGGDTQYF.

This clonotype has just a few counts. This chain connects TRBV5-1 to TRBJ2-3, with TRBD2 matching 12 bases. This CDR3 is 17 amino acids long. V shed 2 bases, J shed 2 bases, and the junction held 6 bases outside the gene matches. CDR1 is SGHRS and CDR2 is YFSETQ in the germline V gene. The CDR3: CASSFPGLAGTTDTQYF. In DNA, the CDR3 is TGCGCCAGCAGCTTCCCCGGACTAGCGGGGACCACAGATACGCAGTATTTT.

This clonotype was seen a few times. This CDR3 is CSATDAYEQYV. As DNA, the CDR3 is TGCAGTGCTACTGATGCCTACGAGCAGTACGTC. The chain joins TRBV20-1 to TRBJ2-7; no firm D call. Between the trimmed V and J ends, which lost 4 bases and 2 bases, there was a span of 6 bases. The CDR3 is made up of 11 amino acids. The germline gives CDR1 DFQATT, CDR2 SNEGSKA (reference sequence).

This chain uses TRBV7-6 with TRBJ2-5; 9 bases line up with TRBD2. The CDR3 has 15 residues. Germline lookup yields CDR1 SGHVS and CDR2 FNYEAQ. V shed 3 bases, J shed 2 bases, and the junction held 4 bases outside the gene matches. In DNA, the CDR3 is TGTGCCAGCAGCTTGCTTACTAGCGGGCAAGAGACCCAGTACTTC. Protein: CASSLLTSGQETQYF.

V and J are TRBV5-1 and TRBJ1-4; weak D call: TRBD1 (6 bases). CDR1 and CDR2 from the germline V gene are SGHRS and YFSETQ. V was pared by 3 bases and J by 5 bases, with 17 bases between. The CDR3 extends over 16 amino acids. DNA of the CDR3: TGCGCCAGCAGCTCTGCGACAGGACGCCTCAATGAAAAACTGTTTTTT. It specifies CASSSATGRLNEKLFF.